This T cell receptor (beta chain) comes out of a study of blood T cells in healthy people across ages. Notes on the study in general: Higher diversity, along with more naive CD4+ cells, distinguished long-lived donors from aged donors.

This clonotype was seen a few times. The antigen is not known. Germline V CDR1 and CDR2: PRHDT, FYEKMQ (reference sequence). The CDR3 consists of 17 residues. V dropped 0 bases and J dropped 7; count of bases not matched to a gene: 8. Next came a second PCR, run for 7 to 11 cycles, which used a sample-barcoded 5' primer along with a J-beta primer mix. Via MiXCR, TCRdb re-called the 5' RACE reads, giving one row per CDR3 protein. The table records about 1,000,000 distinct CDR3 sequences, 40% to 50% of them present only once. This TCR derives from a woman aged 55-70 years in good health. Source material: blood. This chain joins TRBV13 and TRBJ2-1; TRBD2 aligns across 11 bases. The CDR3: CASSLGSLAGGPNEQFF. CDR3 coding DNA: TGTGCCAGCAGCTTAGGATCCTTAGCGGGAGGGCCGAATGAGCAGTTCTTC. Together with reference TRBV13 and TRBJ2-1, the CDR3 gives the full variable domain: AAGVIQSPRHLIKEKRETATLKCYPIPRHDTVYWYQQGPGQDPQFLISFYEKMQSDKGSIPDRFSAQQFSDYHSELNMSSLELGDSALYFCASSLGSLAGGPNEQFFGPGTRLTVL.